Reported below is one TCR beta chain. Libraries were prepared by immunoSEQ multiplex PCR; TCRdb keeps only in-frame clonotypes and omits some of them. The sample includes fewer than 95,000 clones, around 93% of them seen just once. The data derive from a study of T cell changes during pregnancy in multiple sclerosis. V dropped 5 bases and J dropped 7 bases, with 12 bases sitting between them. This CDR3 is 13 amino acids long. Looked up from germline, CDR1 is SEHNR and CDR2 is FQNEAQ (reference sequence). The sample here was peripheral blood, taken in the third trimester of pregnancy. The sequence was obtained from a female donor with multiple sclerosis, enrolled in a pregnancy study. The V and J genes are TRBV7-9 and TRBJ2-1; no reliable D call. CDR3 sequence: CASSPLEVNEQFF. DNA of the CDR3: TGTGCCAGCAGCCCATTAGAAGTGAATGAGCAGTTCTTC.